What follows is one T cell receptor (beta chain) and its context. Its antigen is not known. Specified treatment: roughly 11-day PBMC culture with coronavirus spike peptide pools or control peptides (ViraFEST assay). This sample is part of a study of vaccination and CD4 T cells after COVID-19. Study information: Nine or ten convalescent cases were mild and one was severe, and all had been SARS-CoV-2 positive by nasal swab PCR. At a median approximately 71 days (range 14 to 241) after dose two, post-vaccine samples were obtained.

The CDR3 has 14 amino acids. Trimming removed 6 bases from V and 4 bases from J; junction bases left unmatched: 4. Germline CDR1 reads SGHTA; CDR2 reads FQGNSA. At the Johns Hopkins FTIC core, DNA taken from cultured CD4+ T cells was sequenced by way of the Oncomine TCR Beta short-read assay. TCRdb reanalysed the PCR reads using MiXCR and keeps one entry per CDR3 protein. The sample records about 14,000 distinct CDR3 sequences, approximately 40% being singletons. Sequencing was carried out using CD4+ T cells from blood, cultured in vitro. V and J are TRBV7-2 and TRBJ2-3; 10 bases match TRBD2. The sequence was collected from a human donor who had recovered from COVID-19. CDR3 sequence: CASRPGTSADTQYF. The CDR3 DNA sequence: TGTGCCAGCAGGCCCGGGACTAGCGCAGATACGCAGTATTTT.